The T cell receptor beta chain under discussion was sequenced for a study of blood T cell repertoires in COVID-19. For the study at large: The origin of the acute and convalescent COVID-19 samples was the United States, Italy and Spain. T cells, B-cell-depleted T cells, or PBMCs provided the cDNA or gDNA that served as material.

V was trimmed by 0 bases and J by 4 bases, leaving 10 bases between them. The CDR3 has 14 amino acids. CDR1 and CDR2 (germline): SGHRS, YFSETQ. The method was immunoSEQ multiplex PCR; TCRdb's version includes in-frame clones alone and lacks a portion of them. The sample has roughly 410,000 clones, around 87% seen once. The TCR originated in a woman aged 55-70 years with COVID-19, enrolled during active disease. The J gene is TRBJ1-2, the V gene TRBV5-1, with a tentative D call TRBD1 (5 bases). Sequencing input: peripheral blood. CDR3 DNA: TGCGCCAGCAGCTTGGAAGGTGGGGCCTATGGCTACACCTTC. This gives the protein CASSLEGGAYGYTF.